This T cell receptor (beta chain) was identified during a study of blood T cells in healthy people across ages. The overall study: The capture of about one barcoded beta molecule per two T cells was achieved by template switching.

Germline CDR1 SGHTA, CDR2 FQGNSA. This CDR3 is built from 17 residues. J gave up 3 bases and V 5 bases, and 15 bases lay outside the gene matches. Whole-study findings and limits: Both naive CD4+ cell counts and diversity were greater in long-lived donors than in aged donors. Older age coincided with a roughly linear decline in TCR beta diversity per million T cells.

Peripheral blood samples of 9 to 10 milliliters were drawn from each donor. A J-beta primer mix and a sample-barcoded 5' primer were used in a second PCR of roughly 6 to 11 cycles. TCRdb re-called the 5' RACE reads through MiXCR, storing one row per CDR3 protein. The sample records about 970,000 distinct CDR3 sequences, approximately 50% being singletons. Comment on this clonotype: What it binds is not known.

The specimen was blood. The receptor was derived from a woman aged 60 to 75 in good health. This rearrangement joins TRBV7-2 to TRBJ1-2, with TRBD1 identical over 7 bases. The CDR3 nucleotides read TGTGCCAGCAGCCCGGGCCTAGGGGGTGGGACAGACTATGGCTACACCTTC. It encodes CASSPGLGGGTDYGYTF.